This section outlines one T cell receptor beta chain sequence together with its context. Its matching antigen is unknown. Barcoded TCR alpha and TCR beta cDNA libraries with UMIs came from 5'RACE using constant-segment primers. TCRdb independently ran MiXCR on the 5' RACE reads; one entry per CDR3 protein. The sample consists of fewer than 650,000 distinct CDR3 sequences, roughly 17% of them appearing once. With 0 bases clipped from V and 6 bases from J, the junction kept 8 bases outside the gene matches. The CDR3 contains 16 residues. The germline V gene encodes CDR1 MNHEY and CDR2 SMNVEV (reference sequence). The sample originates from a study of T-cell memory formation after mild COVID-19. Study-wide results and caveats: Clones that contracted clustered mainly in CM and EM if CD4+ and in EMRA if CD8+. CD4+ bias marked clones expanding day 15 to 37, unlike balanced contracting clones.

This TCR was recovered from an adult woman who had mild COVID-19 (a few samples of this study predate the infection). Cell type and time point are not known. J is TRBJ1-2 and V is TRBV27, with 9 bases identical to TRBD1. Input material: PBMCs or a T cell subset sorted from them (not recorded which). CDR3 amino acids: CASSLSVSGQGHGYTF. The DNA for the CDR3 is TGTGCCAGCAGTTTATCGGTCTCCGGACAGGGGCATGGCTACACCTTC.